This TCR beta chain was found in a study of blood T cell repertoires in COVID-19. V lost 3 bases, J lost 4 bases, and 17 bases lay in between. Germline V CDR1 and CDR2: SGHRS, YFSETQ. The CDR3 totals 16 residues. In the original analysis: Amplification from reference gene primers served as the basis for estimated nucleated cell counts. Profiled with immunoSEQ multiplex PCR; TCRdb holds only in-frame clones, not every one. Clonal size and the V and J genes are those of that table, whereas D and trimming came from the DNA. The sample has a few hundred thousand clones, about four fifths seen once. Symptom resolution, clearance, or two negative PCRs marked donors in Cohort 3 as recovered.

V gene TRBV5-1 combines with J gene TRBJ1-3; a weak D match, TRBD1 (6 bases). Sequencing was performed on PBMCs or T cells enriched from blood (not recorded which). The clonotype comes from a man in his fifties or sixties who had recovered from COVID-19. In DNA, the CDR3 is TGCGCCAGCAGCTCTACTTCACAGGGAATCGGAAACACCATATATTTT. This encodes CASSSTSQGIGNTIYF.